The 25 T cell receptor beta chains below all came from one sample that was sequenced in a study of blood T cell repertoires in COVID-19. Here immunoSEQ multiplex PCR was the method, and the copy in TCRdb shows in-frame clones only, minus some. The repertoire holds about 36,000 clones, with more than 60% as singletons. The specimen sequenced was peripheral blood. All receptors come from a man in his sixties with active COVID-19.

The CDR3 DNA follows: TGTGCCAGCAGCTTAGATCTAGGACAGGCTTTGGAGCAGTACTTC. It encodes CASSLDLGQALEQYF. The chain couples TRBV11-2 to TRBJ2-7, with 7 bases matching TRBD1. The CDR3 spans 15 residues. V was pared by 0 bases and J by 7 bases, with 9 bases of the junction left unmatched. The germline V gene has CDR1 SGHAT and CDR2 FQNNGV.

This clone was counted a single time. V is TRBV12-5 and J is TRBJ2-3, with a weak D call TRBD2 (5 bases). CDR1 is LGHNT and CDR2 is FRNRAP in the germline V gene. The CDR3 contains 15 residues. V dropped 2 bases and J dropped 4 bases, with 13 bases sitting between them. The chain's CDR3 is CASGLLRTRADTQYF. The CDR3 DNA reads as TGTGCTAGTGGTTTGTTAAGGACGAGGGCAGATACGCAGTATTTT.

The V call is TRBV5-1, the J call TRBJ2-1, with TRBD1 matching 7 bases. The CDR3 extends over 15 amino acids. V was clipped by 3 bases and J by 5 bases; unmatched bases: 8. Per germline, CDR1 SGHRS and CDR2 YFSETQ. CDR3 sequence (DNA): TGCGCCAGCAGCTCCTTCGGACAGGCAAACAATGAGCAGTTCTTC. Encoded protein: CASSSFGQANNEQFF.

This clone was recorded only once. The CDR3 is CASSIRGSDTQYF. CDR3 coding DNA: TGTGCCAGTAGTATCAGGGGTTCAGATACGCAGTATTTT. The chain recombines TRBV19 with TRBJ2-3; D perhaps matches TRBD1 (6 bases). Looked up from germline, CDR1 is LNHDA and CDR2 is SQIVND (reference sequence). This CDR3 is built from 13 residues. V lost 3 bases to trimming and J lost 4 bases, with 8 bases between them.

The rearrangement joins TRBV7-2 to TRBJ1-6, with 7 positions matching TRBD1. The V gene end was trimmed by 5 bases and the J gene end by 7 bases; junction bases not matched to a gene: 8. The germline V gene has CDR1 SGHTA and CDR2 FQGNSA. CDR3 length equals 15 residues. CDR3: CASSIAGQPNSPLHF. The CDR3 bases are TGTGCCAGCAGCATTGCGGGACAGCCCAATTCACCCCTCCACTTT.

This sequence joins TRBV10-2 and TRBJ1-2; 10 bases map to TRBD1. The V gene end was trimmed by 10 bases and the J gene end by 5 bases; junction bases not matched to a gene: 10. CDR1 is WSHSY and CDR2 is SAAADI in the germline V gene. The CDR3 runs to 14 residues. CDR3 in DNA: TGCGCCACCTTTCCCGGGACAGGGGTATATGGCTACACCTTC. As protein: CATFPGTGVYGYTF.

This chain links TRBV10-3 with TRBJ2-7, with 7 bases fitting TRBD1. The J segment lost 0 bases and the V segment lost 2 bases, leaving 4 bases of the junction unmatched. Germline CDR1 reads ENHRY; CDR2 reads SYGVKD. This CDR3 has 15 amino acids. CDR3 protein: CAISEDRASSYEQYF. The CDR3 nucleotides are TGTGCCATCAGTGAGGACAGGGCGTCCTCCTACGAGCAGTACTTC.

CDR3 residues: CASSSRPFTGELFF. In nucleotides, the CDR3 is TGTGCCAGCAGCTCGCGGCCATTCACCGGGGAGCTGTTTTTT. The rearrangement links TRBV7-2 to TRBJ2-2; D call uncertain. V was pared by 4 bases and J by 4 bases, with 10 bases between. Germline CDR1 and CDR2: SGHTA and FQGNSA. The CDR3 is 14 amino acids.

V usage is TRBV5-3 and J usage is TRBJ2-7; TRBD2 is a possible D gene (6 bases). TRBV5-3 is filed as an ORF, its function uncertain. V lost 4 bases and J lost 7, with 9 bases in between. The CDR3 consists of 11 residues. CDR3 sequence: CARSGTWEQYF. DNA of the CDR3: TGTGCCAGAAGCGGGACTTGGGAGCAGTACTTC.

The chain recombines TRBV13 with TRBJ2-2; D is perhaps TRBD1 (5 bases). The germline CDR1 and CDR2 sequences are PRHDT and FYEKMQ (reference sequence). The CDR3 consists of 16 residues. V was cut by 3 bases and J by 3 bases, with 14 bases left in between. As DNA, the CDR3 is TGTGCCAGCAGCTTTAAGGGGCCCCTGGACACCGGGGAGCTGTTTTTT. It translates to CASSFKGPLDTGELFF.

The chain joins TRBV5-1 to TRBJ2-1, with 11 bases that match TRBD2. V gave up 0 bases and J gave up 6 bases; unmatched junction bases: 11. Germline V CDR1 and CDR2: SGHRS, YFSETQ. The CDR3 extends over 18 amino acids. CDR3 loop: CASSLGLAGGLFGNEQFF. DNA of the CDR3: TGCGCCAGCAGCTTGGGCCTAGCGGGAGGCCTTTTCGGCAATGAGCAGTTCTTC.

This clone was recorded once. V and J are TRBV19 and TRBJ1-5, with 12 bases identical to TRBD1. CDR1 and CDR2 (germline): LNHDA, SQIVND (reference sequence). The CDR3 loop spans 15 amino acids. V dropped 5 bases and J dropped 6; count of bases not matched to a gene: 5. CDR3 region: CASSSGTGGRQPQHF. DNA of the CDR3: TGTGCCAGTAGTTCCGGGACAGGGGGCCGTCAGCCCCAGCATTTT. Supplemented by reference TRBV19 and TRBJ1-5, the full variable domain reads DGGITQSPKYLFRKEGQNVTLSCEQNLNHDAMYWYRQDPGQGLRLIYYSQIVNDFQKGDIAEGYSVSREKKESFPLTVTSAQKNPTAFYLCASSSGTGGRQPQHFGDGTRLSIL.

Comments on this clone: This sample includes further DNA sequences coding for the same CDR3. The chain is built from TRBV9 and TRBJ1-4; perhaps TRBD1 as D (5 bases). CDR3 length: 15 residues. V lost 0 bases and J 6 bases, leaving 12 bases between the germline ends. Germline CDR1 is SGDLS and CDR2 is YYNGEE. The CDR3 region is CASSVDEEGHEKLFF. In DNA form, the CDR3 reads TGTGCCAGCAGCGTAGACGAGGAGGGGCATGAAAAACTGTTTTTT.

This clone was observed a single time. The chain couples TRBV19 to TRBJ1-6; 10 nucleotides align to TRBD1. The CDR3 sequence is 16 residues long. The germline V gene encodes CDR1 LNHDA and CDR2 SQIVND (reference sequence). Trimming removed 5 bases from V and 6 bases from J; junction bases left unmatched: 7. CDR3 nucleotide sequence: TGTGCCAGTAGTTTCCAGGGGGACAGGGGTAATTCACCCCTCCACTTT. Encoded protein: CASSFQGDRGNSPLHF.

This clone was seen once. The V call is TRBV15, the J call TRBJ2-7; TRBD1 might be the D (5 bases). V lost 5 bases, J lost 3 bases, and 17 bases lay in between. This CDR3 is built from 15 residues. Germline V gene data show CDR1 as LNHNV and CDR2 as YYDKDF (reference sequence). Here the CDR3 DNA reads TGTGCCACCAGCCTGGGTTTGGGGCAAATCTACGAGCAGTACTTC. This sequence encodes CATSLGLGQIYEQYF.

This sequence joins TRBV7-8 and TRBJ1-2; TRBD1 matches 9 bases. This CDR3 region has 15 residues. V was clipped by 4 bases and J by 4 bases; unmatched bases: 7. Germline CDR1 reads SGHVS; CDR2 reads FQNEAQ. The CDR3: CASSYATGGVYGYTF. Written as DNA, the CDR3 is TGTGCCAGCAGCTACGCGACAGGGGGGGTCTATGGCTACACCTTC.

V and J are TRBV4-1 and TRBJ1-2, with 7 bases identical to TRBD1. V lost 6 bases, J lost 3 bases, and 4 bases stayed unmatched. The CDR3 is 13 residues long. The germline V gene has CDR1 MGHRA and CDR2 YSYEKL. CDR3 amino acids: CASRRTGDYGYTF. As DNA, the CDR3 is TGCGCCAGCAGGCGAACAGGGGACTATGGCTACACCTTC.

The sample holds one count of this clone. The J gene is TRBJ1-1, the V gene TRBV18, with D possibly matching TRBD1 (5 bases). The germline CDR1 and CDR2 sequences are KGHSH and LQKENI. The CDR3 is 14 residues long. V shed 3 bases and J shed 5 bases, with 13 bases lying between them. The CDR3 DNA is TGTGCCAGCTCACCCTCGGGGGGGGGTACTGAAGCTTTCTTT. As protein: CASSPSGGGTEAFF.

DNA of the CDR3: TGTGCCAGTAAGGGTCGGGCGAGGGCCGAAACTGAAGCTTTCTTT. The encoded protein is CASKGRARAETEAFF. The rearrangement uses TRBV19 and TRBJ1-1, with unresolved D. CDR3 length equals 15 residues. V lost 7 bases and J lost 5, with 20 bases in between. Germline loops: CDR1 LNHDA, CDR2 SQIVND (reference sequence). Using reference TRBV19 and TRBJ1-1 for the parts outside the CDR3, the full variable domain is DGGITQSPKYLFRKEGQNVTLSCEQNLNHDAMYWYRQDPGQGLRLIYYSQIVNDFQKGDIAEGYSVSREKKESFPLTVTSAQKNPTAFYLCASKGRARAETEAFFGQGTRLTVV.

In DNA, the CDR3 is TGTGCCAGCAGCTCCTCCCCGGGACAGGAAATTACCTACGAGCAGTACTTC. It specifies CASSSSPGQEITYEQYF. The chain uses TRBV13 and TRBJ2-7; 8 bases agree with TRBD1. Germline CDR1 PRHDT, CDR2 FYEKMQ (reference sequence). The CDR3 is 17 amino acids. V lost 4 bases, J lost 2 bases, and 13 bases stayed unmatched.

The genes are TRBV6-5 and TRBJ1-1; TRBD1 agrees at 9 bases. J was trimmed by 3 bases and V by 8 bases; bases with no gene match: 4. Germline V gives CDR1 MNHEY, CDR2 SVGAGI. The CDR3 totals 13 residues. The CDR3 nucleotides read TGTGCCAGCGGTACAGGGGGCCACACTGAAGCTTTCTTT. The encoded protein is CASGTGGHTEAFF.

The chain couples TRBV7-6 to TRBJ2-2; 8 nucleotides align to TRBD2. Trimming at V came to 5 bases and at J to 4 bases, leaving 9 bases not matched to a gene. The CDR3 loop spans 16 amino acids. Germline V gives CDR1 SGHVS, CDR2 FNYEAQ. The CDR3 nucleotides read TGTGCCAGCAGCCGTACGGGGGGGTCGGGCACCGGGGAGCTGTTTTTT. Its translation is CASSRTGGSGTGELFF.

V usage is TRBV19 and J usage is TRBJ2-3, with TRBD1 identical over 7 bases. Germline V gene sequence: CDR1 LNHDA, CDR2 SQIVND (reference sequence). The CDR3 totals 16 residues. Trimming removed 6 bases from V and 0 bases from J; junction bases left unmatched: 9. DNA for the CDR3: TGTGCCAGTAGATCGGGACAGCAGCCTAGCACAGATACGCAGTATTTT. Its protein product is CASRSGQQPSTDTQYF.

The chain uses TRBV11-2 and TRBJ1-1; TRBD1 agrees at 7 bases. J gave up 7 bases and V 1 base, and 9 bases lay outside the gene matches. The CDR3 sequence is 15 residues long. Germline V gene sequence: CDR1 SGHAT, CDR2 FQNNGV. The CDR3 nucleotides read TGTGCCAGCAGCTTAGGTGTCAGGGGGAAGGGTGAAGCTTTCTTT. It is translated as CASSLGVRGKGEAFF.

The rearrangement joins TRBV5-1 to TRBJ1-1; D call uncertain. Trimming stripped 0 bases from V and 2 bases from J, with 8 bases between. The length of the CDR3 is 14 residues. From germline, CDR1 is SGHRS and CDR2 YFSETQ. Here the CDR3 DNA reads TGCGCCAGCAGCTTGGATACCGGTAACACTGAAGCTTTCTTT. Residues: CASSLDTGNTEAFF.